These 20 T cell receptor beta chains were all obtained from the same sample, sequenced in a study of shared clonotypes between healthy human individuals. Profiled with immunoSEQ multiplex PCR; TCRdb holds only in-frame clones, not every one. The table includes about 1 million clones, about 75% detected once. The source material was memory CD4+ T cells sorted from blood. Subset noted: CD45RA-negative fraction. The receptors stem from a man between 18 and 35 years old in good health.

The sample holds a few counts of this clone. The same CDR3 also results from other DNA sequences found in this sample. The chain recombines TRBV27 with TRBJ1-5; TRBD1 aligns across 8 bases. Germline values: CDR1 MNHEY, CDR2 SMNVEV (reference sequence). The ends lost 3 bases at V and 4 bases at J; junction bases unmatched: 5. This CDR3 region has 15 residues. The CDR3 DNA sequence: TGTGCCAGCAGTTTTGGACAGGGTGGAAATCAGCCCCAGCATTTT. It yields the protein CASSFGQGGNQPQHF.

Ten or more counts support this clone. The chain has TRBV10-3 and TRBJ2-3; D remains ambiguous. From germline, CDR1 is ENHRY and CDR2 SYGVKD. The V and J ends lost 7 bases and 2 bases respectively, with 13 bases between them. The CDR3 consists of 14 residues. The CDR3 reads CAIMGSTYTDTQYF. Written as DNA, the CDR3 is TGTGCCATCATGGGTAGCACCTACACAGATACGCAGTATTTT.

CDR3 nucleotides: TGTGCCAGCAGCTCCGGACCAGTTGATGTTCAGTTCTTC. It specifies CASSSGPVDVQFF. V is TRBV7-9 and J is TRBJ2-1, with D unresolved. This CDR3 comprises 13 residues. Germline V gene lookup returns CDR1 SEHNR and CDR2 FQNEAQ (reference sequence). Trimming removed 4 bases from V and 13 bases from J, with 17 bases in between.

The chain carries TRBV19 and TRBJ2-2, with 9 bases that match TRBD1. Looked up from germline, CDR1 is LNHDA and CDR2 is SQIVND (reference sequence). The CDR3 consists of 15 residues. J lost 2 bases, V lost 8 bases, and 6 bases had no gene match. CDR3 amino acids: CASSRTGVNTGELFF. In nucleotides, the CDR3 is TGTGCCAGTTCTCGGACAGGGGTTAACACCGGGGAGCTGTTTTTT.

The chain links TRBV9 to TRBJ2-5, with D uncertain. Germline V gene sequence: CDR1 SGDLS, CDR2 YYNGEE. The CDR3 runs to 16 residues. The germline V and J ends were trimmed by 1 base and 5 bases, with 18 bases remaining between them. This CDR3 is CASSVSLSVFGETQYF. In DNA form, the CDR3 reads TGTGCCAGCAGCGTATCATTATCGGTGTTCGGGGAGACCCAGTACTTC.

The rearrangement joins TRBV5-1 to TRBJ1-4; D not resolved. The CDR3 sequence is 15 residues long. The germline V gene has CDR1 SGHRS and CDR2 YFSETQ. Deletions cut 4 bases from V and 4 bases from J, with 14 bases between. In DNA form, the CDR3 reads TGCGCCAGCAGCCCGGGTGCAGGTTATAATGAAAAACTGTTTTTT. It specifies CASSPGAGYNEKLFF.

V usage is TRBV15 and J usage is TRBJ1-6, with TRBD1 matching 7 bases. This CDR3 contains 16 residues. V shed 5 bases, J shed 0 bases, and the junction held 4 bases outside the gene matches. The germline CDR1 and CDR2 sequences are LNHNV and YYDKDF (reference sequence). The CDR3 DNA is TGTGCCACCAGCGGAGGGGGCGCCTCCTATAATTCACCCCTCCACTTT. Amino acids: CATSGGGASYNSPLHF.

CDR3 sequence: CATSPSGWESSYEQYF. The DNA for the CDR3 is TGTGCCACCAGCCCTAGCGGGTGGGAAAGCTCCTACGAGCAGTACTTC. This chain joins TRBV15 and TRBJ2-7; 8 bases are a match to TRBD2. The CDR3 extends over 16 amino acids. Germline-derived CDR1 and CDR2 are LNHNV and YYDKDF (reference sequence). The junction had 9 bases not matched to a gene; V was cut back by 5 bases and J by 0 bases.

The chain combines TRBV19 with TRBJ1-4, with D tentatively TRBD1 (5 bases). V was trimmed by 5 bases and J by 2 bases, leaving 15 bases between them. Germline CDR1 is LNHDA and CDR2 is SQIVND (reference sequence). CDR3 length equals 16 residues. The CDR3 sequence: CASSPLWGRTNEKLFF. As DNA, the CDR3 is TGTGCCAGTAGTCCTCTGTGGGGGAGGACTAATGAAAAACTGTTTTTT.

The chain carries TRBV10-3 and TRBJ1-2; D possibly corresponds to TRBD1 (5 bases). Trimming stripped 0 bases from V and 5 bases from J, with 13 bases between. CDR1 is ENHRY, CDR2 SYGVKD, per germline. The CDR3 covers 15 residues. Here the CDR3 DNA reads TGTGCCATCAGTGAGTCCTGGGGGGACGAGTATGGCTACACCTTC. Its translation is CAISESWGDEYGYTF.

This clone was counted a few times. In nucleotides, the CDR3 is TGTGCCAGCAATATACGGACAGGACAGAACACTGAAGCTTTCTTT. This sequence encodes CASNIRTGQNTEAFF. The V and J genes are TRBV2 and TRBJ1-1, with 7 bases fitting TRBD1. Unmatched junction bases numbered 9, after V lost 7 bases and J lost 1 base. The CDR3 length is 15 residues. The germline V gene has CDR1 SNHLY and CDR2 FYNNEI. Drawing the rest from reference TRBV2 and TRBJ1-1, the complete variable domain is EPEVTQTPSHQVTQMGQEVILRCVPISNHLYFYWYRQILGQKVEFLVSFYNNEISEKSEIFDDQFSVERPDGSNFTLKIRSTKLEDSAMYFCASNIRTGQNTEAFFGQGTRLTVV.

J is TRBJ2-1 and V is TRBV6-1; 9 bases are shared with TRBD2. V trimming: 9 bases; J trimming: 4 bases; junction bases outside the gene matches: 7. Germline V CDR1 and CDR2: MNHNS, SASEGT. The CDR3 has 14 amino acids. CDR3 protein: CASTRAGGYNEQFF. The CDR3 region has the DNA TGTGCCAGTACGCGAGCGGGAGGTTACAATGAGCAGTTCTTC.

In DNA, the CDR3 is TGTGCCAGTAGTATCCAGGGCCTCTCTGGAAACACCATATATTTT. Protein: CASSIQGLSGNTIYF. The chain combines TRBV19 with TRBJ1-3, with D possibly being TRBD1 (5 bases). The germline V gene encodes CDR1 LNHDA and CDR2 SQIVND (reference sequence). Trimming left V 3 bases short and J 0 bases short, with 9 bases between. The CDR3 is 15 amino acids.

This clone has more than one count but fewer than ten. The V and J genes are TRBV5-6 and TRBJ1-1, with a possible D match to TRBD1 (5 bases). Trimming removed 4 bases at V and 5 bases at J, with 12 bases between. Germline values: CDR1 SGHDT, CDR2 YYEEEE. The CDR3 contains 13 residues. The CDR3 region has the DNA TGTGCCAGCAGCCCTATCAGGGAGACTGAAGCTTTCTTT. Residues: CASSPIRETEAFF.

This clone was recorded once. The CDR3 DNA reads as TGTGCCAGCAGAAACAGGGTAGCTAACTATGGCTACACCTTC. Translation gives CASRNRVANYGYTF. This chain joins TRBV27 and TRBJ1-2, with a weak D call TRBD1 (6 bases). The germline CDR1 and CDR2 sequences are MNHEY and SMNVEV (reference sequence). V was shortened by 6 bases and J by 0 bases, with 11 bases between the two germline ends. The CDR3 is 14 amino acids.

This chain's CDR3 is CASSQSRKLFF. The CDR3 DNA follows: TGTGCCAGCAGCCAGAGTCGAAAACTGTTTTTT. This chain links TRBV7-2 with TRBJ1-4, with no clear D. The ends were cut back, 5 bases at V and 10 bases at J, with 8 bases in the middle. This CDR3 is 11 amino acids long. The germline V gene has CDR1 SGHTA and CDR2 FQGNSA.

V is TRBV9 and J is TRBJ2-3, with D possibly being TRBD2 (5 bases). Per germline, CDR1 SGDLS and CDR2 YYNGEE. V gave up 2 bases and J gave up 0 bases, with 10 bases separating them. This CDR3 is 15 amino acids long. Written as DNA, the CDR3 is TGTGCCAGCAGCGTGGGCCAGCGGAGCACAGATACGCAGTATTTT. Protein: CASSVGQRSTDTQYF. Filled out from reference TRBV9 and TRBJ2-3, the complete variable domain reads DSGVTQTPKHLITATGQRVTLRCSPRSGDLSVYWYQQSLDQGLQFLIQYYNGEERAKGNILERFSAQQFPDLHSELNLSSLELGDSALYFCASSVGQRSTDTQYFGPGTRLTVL.

This chain joins TRBV2 and TRBJ1-1; 7 nucleotides match TRBD1. The CDR3 consists of 14 residues. The germline V gene encodes CDR1 SNHLY and CDR2 FYNNEI. The V and J ends lost 6 bases and 3 bases, in that order; junction bases with no gene match: 7. The chain's CDR3 is CASSKRGQDTEAFF. The CDR3 DNA reads as TGTGCCAGCAGCAAAAGGGGGCAGGACACTGAAGCTTTCTTT.

The V call is TRBV29-1, the J call TRBJ1-2; TRBD1 matches 7 bases. In germline, CDR1 is SQVTM, CDR2 ANQGSEA. The CDR3 loop spans 12 amino acids. J gave up 4 bases and V 5 bases, and 4 bases lay outside the gene matches. The CDR3 DNA is TGCAGCGTTCTACAGGGGTTCTATGGCTACACCTTC. This translates into CSVLQGFYGYTF.

For this clone: This sample also contains other DNA sequences that code for the same CDR3. The CDR3 here is CASSPGQGGNQPQHF. CDR3 DNA sequence: TGTGCCAGCAGCCCGGGACAGGGCGGCAATCAGCCCCAGCATTTT. This sequence joins TRBV2 and TRBJ1-5; TRBD1 agrees at 9 bases. Germline V gives CDR1 SNHLY, CDR2 FYNNEI. V gave up 6 bases and J gave up 2 bases; unmatched junction bases: 5. There are 15 residues in the CDR3.